Listed below are T cell receptor beta chains from one sample, sequenced in a study of cytomegalovirus exposure and HLA in healthy donors. Only in-frame clones appear in the TCRdb table, and some are missing; sequencing was by immunoSEQ multiplex PCR. The table has just under 95,000 clones, roughly 86% seen once. Sequenced input: PBMCs. All receptors derive from a human donor in good health. The CDR3 runs from the conserved cysteine through the conserved F or W. A D gene is named only where the DNA matches it firmly. Clone sizes are given selectively: once, few, many, or a class where the clone is expanded.

d_gene	v_gene	j_gene	abundance	CDR3aa	CDR3nt
TRBD2	TRBV10-3	TRBJ2-7	few	CAISGFGAGGFKQYF	TGTGCCATCAGTGGATTCGGAGCGGGAGGGTTCAAGCAGTACTTC
NA	TRBV19	TRBJ1-2	once	CASRQGPNYGYTF	TGTGCCAGTAGACAGGGCCCAAACTATGGCTACACCTTC
TRBD2	TRBV7-9	TRBJ2-5	NA	CASSPQTSGRNEAQYF	TGTGCCAGCAGCCCGCAGACTAGCGGGAGAAACGAGGCCCAGTACTTC
TRBD1	TRBV6-5	TRBJ1-3	NA	CASSKGQGNTIYF	TGTGCCAGCAGTAAAGGACAGGGCAACACCATATATTTT
TRBD2	TRBV13	TRBJ2-7	NA	CASRPWPLGTSGDYEQYF	TGTGCCAGCAGACCATGGCCCCTGGGGACTAGCGGGGACTACGAGCAGTACTTC
NA	TRBV27	TRBJ1-1	few	CASSFFRAGRVTEAFF	TGTGCCAGCAGTTTCTTTAGGGCGGGACGGGTCACTGAAGCTTTCTTT
NA	TRBV7-8	TRBJ1-4	NA	CASSLGQGWANEKLFF	TGTGCCAGCAGCTTAGGCCAGGGCTGGGCTAATGAAAAACTGTTTTTT
NA	TRBV7-8	TRBJ2-5	once	CASSLSRGEARGFSFETQYF	TGTGCCAGCAGCTTAAGTCGTGGGGAGGCCAGGGGGTTTAGTTTCGAGACCCAGTACTTC
NA	TRBV29-1	TRBJ1-3	NA	CSVGGGDSGNTIYF	TGCAGCGTTGGCGGGGGGGATTCTGGAAACACCATATATTTT
TRBD1	TRBV7-9	TRBJ1-2	NA	CASSLTTGDGYTF	TGTGCCAGCAGCTTAACTACAGGGGATGGCTACACCTTC
NA	TRBV29-1	TRBJ1-2	NA	CSVMGGGDGYTF	TGCAGCGTTATGGGGGGTGGGGATGGCTACACCTTC
NA	TRBV27	TRBJ2-7	NA	CASALGPGAYEQYF	TGTGCCAGCGCTCTTGGCCCGGGGGCCTACGAGCAGTACTTC
NA	TRBV27	TRBJ1-5	few	CASSLNLRANQPQHF	TGTGCCAGCAGTTTAAACCTCAGGGCTAATCAGCCCCAGCATTTT
TRBD1	TRBV9	TRBJ1-3	NA	CASSVTLPDRGGGNTIYF	TGTGCCAGCAGCGTAACCCTCCCTGACAGGGGTGGTGGAAACACCATATATTTT
TRBD2	TRBV5-1	TRBJ2-5	NA	CASSPGGLAGVGETQYF	TGCGCCAGCAGTCCCGGGGGACTAGCGGGAGTTGGGGAGACCCAGTACTTC
NA	TRBV11-2	TRBJ1-1	once	CASTTRQVNTEAFF	TGTGCCAGCACCACCAGACAGGTGAACACTGAAGCTTTCTTT
TRBD2	TRBV27	TRBJ2-7	NA	CASSLSASGGWGEQYF	TGTGCCAGCAGTTTATCGGCTAGCGGGGGCTGGGGCGAGCAGTACTTC
NA	TRBV12-1	TRBJ1-6	NA	CASSPRGGTDNSPLHF	TGTGCCAGCAGCCCAAGGGGTGGGACAGATAATTCACCCCTCCACTTT
TRBD2	TRBV27	TRBJ2-1	NA	CASSLLAGAYNEQFF	TGTGCCAGCAGTTTACTAGCGGGAGCCTACAATGAGCAGTTCTTC
NA	TRBV19	TRBJ1-2	once	CASSIPDTYGYTF	TGTGCCAGTAGTATCCCCGACACCTATGGCTACACCTTC
NA	TRBV27	TRBJ2-7	NA	CASSFPGSYEQYF	TGTGCCAGCAGTTTCCCGGGGTCCTACGAGCAGTACTTC
NA	TRBV7-9	TRBJ1-3	few	CASSLWAGSSGNTIYF	TGTGCCAGCAGCTTATGGGCAGGTTCGTCTGGAAACACCATATATTTT
NA	TRBV27	TRBJ1-4	once	CASRPKPLAQAKEKLFF	TGTGCCAGCAGACCAAAACCCCTGGCCCAGGCGAAGGAAAAACTGTTTTTT
NA	TRBV21-1	TRBJ1-6	NA	CASTTGGEYSPLHF	TGTGCCAGCACCACAGGGGGCGAATATTCACCCCTCCACTTT
NA	TRBV9	TRBJ1-2	few	CASSVGGRDKPYGYTF	TGTGCCAGCAGCGTAGGTGGCAGGGATAAACCCTATGGCTACACCTTC
NA	TRBV7-8	TRBJ2-7	NA	CASSLGLQGDEQYF	TGTGCCAGCAGCTTAGGCCTCCAGGGCGACGAGCAGTACTTC
NA	TRBV4-1	TRBJ1-5	NA	CASSQGGFSNQPQHF	TGCGCCAGCAGCCAAGGCGGCTTTAGCAATCAGCCCCAGCATTTT
NA	TRBV4-3	TRBJ2-1	NA	CASSQGSNNEQFF	TGCGCCAGCAGCCAAGGTAGCAACAATGAGCAGTTCTTC
NA	TRBV4-1	TRBJ2-5	NA	CASSQGQFPKETQYF	TGCGCCAGCAGCCAAGGGCAGTTCCCCAAAGAGACCCAGTACTTC
NA	TRBV29-1	TRBJ2-7	NA	CSVRSRDTGLYEQYF	TGCAGCGTTCGATCCCGGGACACCGGCCTTTACGAGCAGTACTTC
TRBD1	TRBV5-5	TRBJ2-1	NA	CASSLFSAGGSSYNEQFF	TGTGCCAGCAGCCTGTTCTCCGCAGGGGGAAGCTCCTACAATGAGCAGTTCTTC
NA	TRBV19	TRBJ1-1	NA	CASSIERGLAEAFF	TGTGCCAGTAGTATAGAGCGGGGTTTGGCTGAAGCTTTCTTT
TRBD1	TRBV5-6	TRBJ1-5	few	CASSKATIRDRDQPQHF	TGTGCCAGCAGCAAGGCCACGATCCGGGACAGAGATCAGCCCCAGCATTTT
NA	TRBV11-2	TRBJ2-1	NA	CASSQTQGSYNEQFF	TGTGCCAGCAGCCAAACCCAGGGGTCCTACAATGAGCAGTTCTTC
NA	TRBV14	TRBJ1-5	once	CASSQSGNQPQHF	TGTGCCAGCAGCCAATCAGGAAATCAGCCCCAGCATTTT
TRBD1	TRBV28	TRBJ2-2	NA	CASNNRGSGELFF	TGTGCCAGCAATAACAGGGGTTCCGGGGAGCTGTTTTTT
TRBD2	TRBV10-2	TRBJ2-7	NA	CASSERAGGPYEQYF	TGCGCCAGCAGTGAGCGGGCGGGGGGGCCTTACGAGCAGTACTTC
TRBD1	TRBV19	TRBJ2-5	NA	CASRGQGTGEETQYF	TGTGCCAGTAGGGGACAGGGGACGGGGGAAGAGACCCAGTACTTC
NA	TRBV11-1	TRBJ2-1	few	CASSPGFPSSYNEQFF	TGTGCCAGCAGCCCTGGCTTCCCAAGCTCCTACAATGAGCAGTTCTTC
NA	TRBV11-1	TRBJ1-1	NA	CASSLAVTGTEAFF	TGTGCCAGCAGCTTAGCAGTGACAGGCACTGAAGCTTTCTTT
TRBD1	TRBV25-1	TRBJ2-2	NA	CASIPGQGEIVTGELFF	TGTGCCAGCATCCCGGGACAGGGGGAAATCGTGACCGGGGAGCTGTTTTTT
TRBD1	TRBV9	TRBJ2-3	once	CASSLTLDRETSTQYF	TGTGCCAGCAGCCTCACCCTAGACAGGGAGACGAGTACGCAGTATTTT
TRBD2	TRBV5-8	TRBJ2-3	NA	CASGGASGSRDTQYF	TGTGCCAGCGGCGGGGCTAGCGGGTCCAGGGATACGCAGTATTTT
TRBD2	TRBV2	TRBJ2-1	NA	CASRLTSGGYNEQFF	TGTGCCAGCAGACTAACTAGCGGGGGGTACAATGAGCAGTTCTTC
TRBD2	TRBV6-6	TRBJ2-7	NA	CASSPRTSGSYEQYF	TGTGCCAGCAGTCCTCGGACTAGCGGGAGCTACGAGCAGTACTTC
NA	TRBV7-2	TRBJ2-7	few	CASSLYYEQYF	TGTGCCAGCAGCTTATACTACGAGCAGTACTTC
TRBD1	TRBV27	TRBJ1-5	NA	CASSPLGQAQHF	TGTGCCAGCAGTCCACTTGGACAGGCCCAGCATTTT
TRBD2	TRBV13	TRBJ2-1	NA	CASSLRGGNNEQFF	TGTGCCAGCAGCTTGCGGGGGGGAAACAATGAGCAGTTCTTC
NA	TRBV9	TRBJ1-1	NA	CASSKQQGSITEAFF	TGTGCCAGCAGCAAACAACAGGGAAGTATCACTGAAGCTTTCTTT
NA	TRBV11-3	TRBJ2-3	NA	CASSGGKEDTQYF	TGTGCCAGCAGTGGGGGGAAGGAAGATACGCAGTATTTT
NA	TRBV7-2	TRBJ2-7	NA	CASSLVAGTPYEQYF	TGTGCCAGCAGCTTAGTTGCGGGAACCCCCTACGAGCAGTACTTC
NA	TRBV7-2	TRBJ2-1	NA	CASSLPLRTQFF	TGTGCCAGCAGCCTCCCATTGAGAACCCAGTTCTTC
NA	TRBV4-3	TRBJ2-7	NA	CASSQGTGASYEQYF	TGCGCCAGCAGCCAAGGGACTGGAGCTTCCTACGAGCAGTACTTC
TRBD1	TRBV18	TRBJ1-1	NA	CASSPSRGRNTEAFF	TGTGCCAGCTCACCAAGCAGGGGGCGCAACACTGAAGCTTTCTTT
NA	TRBV28	TRBJ2-6	NA	CASSLGGTGANVLTF	TGTGCCAGCAGTTTAGGGGGGACTGGGGCCAACGTCCTGACTTTC
TRBD2	TRBV7-8	TRBJ2-7	NA	CASSLGSGTIEQYF	TGTGCCAGCAGCTTGGGTAGCGGGACGATCGAGCAGTACTTC
NA	TRBV2	TRBJ2-3	NA	CASRTSTDTQYF	TGTGCCAGCAGGACTAGCACAGATACGCAGTATTTT
TRBD1	TRBV5-1	TRBJ2-7	NA	CASSHTGGYEQYF	TGCGCCAGCAGCCACACAGGGGGCTACGAGCAGTACTTC
TRBD2	TRBV18	TRBJ2-1	NA	CASSPLPSGSSYNEQFF	TGTGCCAGCTCACCACTCCCTAGCGGGTCCTCCTACAATGAGCAGTTCTTC
TRBD2	TRBV7-8	TRBJ2-5	NA	CASSPVGLAGPGAQYF	TGTGCCAGCAGCCCCGTCGGACTAGCGGGGCCTGGGGCCCAGTACTTC